A selection of T cell receptor beta chains follows, all from one sample in a study of CD8 T cells in ankylosing spondylitis. TCRdb reprocessed the 5' RACE reads with MiXCR, giving one entry per CDR3 protein. The sample shows 350,000 to 550,000 distinct CDR3 sequences, about 25% of them seen only once. Input material: blood, either unsorted or a sorted T cell fraction (not recorded which). The receptors derive from a male donor with ankylosing spondylitis. Both conserved end residues are part of each CDR3. A D gene is named only where the DNA matches it firmly. Size values are once, few and many counts, or a class for expanded clones, and some rows have none.

v_call: TRBV7-9
cdr3_length: 16
d_call: .
j_call: TRBJ2-2
clone_size: .
cdr3_aa: CASSLTSGTHTGELFF
cdr3_nt: TGTGCCAGCAGCTTAACCTCTGGGACGCACACCGGGGAGCTGTTTTTT

v_call: TRBV20-1
cdr3_length: 14
d_call: .
j_call: TRBJ1-1
clone_size: .
cdr3_aa: CSARDPKGTTEAFF
cdr3_nt: TGCAGTGCTAGAGATCCGAAGGGTACCACTGAAGCTTTCTTT

v_call: TRBV5-1
cdr3_length: 13
d_call: TRBD2
j_call: TRBJ2-7
clone_size: .
cdr3_aa: CASTGLAGTEQYF
cdr3_nt: TGCGCCAGCACCGGACTAGCGGGAACCGAGCAGTACTTC

v_call: TRBV5-1
cdr3_length: 16
d_call: TRBD2
j_call: TRBJ2-3
clone_size: .
cdr3_aa: CASSLSPGGSTDTQYF
cdr3_nt: TGCGCCAGCAGCTTGTCCCCGGGAGGGAGCACAGATACGCAGTATTTT

v_call: TRBV5-1
cdr3_length: 14
d_call: .
j_call: TRBJ2-2
clone_size: .
cdr3_aa: CASMPREDTGELFF
cdr3_nt: TGCGCCAGCATGCCGAGAGAAGACACCGGGGAGCTGTTTTTT

v_call: TRBV7-2
cdr3_length: 15
d_call: TRBD1
j_call: TRBJ1-1
clone_size: many
cdr3_aa: CASSRGGTGNTEAFF
cdr3_nt: TGTGCCAGCAGCCGAGGAGGGACAGGGAACACTGAAGCTTTCTTT

v_call: TRBV6-4
cdr3_length: 15
d_call: TRBD2
j_call: TRBJ2-3
clone_size: few
cdr3_aa: CASSDRREGPDTQYF
cdr3_nt: TGTGCCAGCAGTGACCGGCGGGAGGGCCCCGATACGCAGTATTTT

v_call: TRBV25-1
cdr3_length: 13
d_call: TRBD2
j_call: TRBJ2-1
clone_size: .
cdr3_aa: CASGLAGGREQFF
cdr3_nt: TGTGCCAGCGGGCTAGCGGGGGGGAGGGAGCAGTTCTTC

v_call: TRBV11-2
cdr3_length: 19
d_call: .
j_call: TRBJ2-1
clone_size: .
cdr3_aa: CASSLGIYGGRRSYNEQFF
cdr3_nt: TGTGCCAGCAGCTTAGGGATCTATGGGGGGAGAAGGTCCTACAATGAGCAGTTCTTC

v_call: TRBV3-1
cdr3_length: 13
d_call: .
j_call: TRBJ1-3
clone_size: medium-sized
cdr3_aa: CASSPTAGNTIYF
cdr3_nt: TGTGCCAGCAGCCCGACAGCGGGAAACACCATATATTTT

v_call: TRBV12-3/TRBV12-4
cdr3_length: 16
d_call: .
j_call: TRBJ2-3
clone_size: few
cdr3_aa: CASSRRATPSTDTQYF
cdr3_nt: TGTGCCAGCAGCCGGCGGGCAACACCTAGCACAGATACGCAGTATTTT

v_call: TRBV24-1
cdr3_length: 15
d_call: .
j_call: TRBJ2-5
clone_size: few
cdr3_aa: CATSAGWGPQETQYF
cdr3_nt: TGTGCCACCAGTGCGGGGTGGGGCCCACAAGAGACCCAGTACTTC

v_call: TRBV14
cdr3_length: 12
d_call: TRBD1
j_call: TRBJ1-6
clone_size: .
cdr3_aa: CASSLTTGSLHF
cdr3_nt: TGTGCCAGCAGCCTAACGACAGGGTCCCTCCACTTT